Listed below are T cell receptor beta chains from one sample, sequenced in a study of blood T cell repertoires in COVID-19. TCRdb keeps only in-frame clones here, not all; method: immunoSEQ multiplex PCR. Among around 19,000 clones listed, approximately 87% were seen once. The sequenced sample was peripheral blood. All receptors derive from a human donor in a cohort sampled during active COVID-19. Each CDR3 is given with its conserved first and last residue. The D gene is left open where the match is weak. Only part of the rows carry a size: once, few, many, or a class if the clone is expanded.

>TRBV7-2|.|.|TRBJ1-5
CASSLESGNLQPQHF
TGTGCCAGCAGCTTAGAATCAGGGAATTTGCAGCCCCAGCATTTT
>TRBV24-1|.|.|TRBJ2-5
CATSDSGLETQYF
TGTGCCACCAGTGATTCAGGTTTAGAGACCCAGTACTTC
>TRBV15|TRBD2|few|TRBJ2-3
CATSDSTSGRGADTQYF
TGTGCCACCAGCGACTCGACTAGCGGGAGAGGTGCAGATACGCAGTATTTT
>TRBV19|.|.|TRBJ2-7
CASSILPQARAYEQYF
TGTGCCAGTAGTATCCTCCCCCAGGCACGAGCCTACGAGCAGTACTTC
>TRBV30|TRBD2|.|TRBJ2-1
CAWSSWTSGRIESYNEQFF
TGTGCCTGGAGTTCCTGGACTAGCGGGAGAATAGAATCCTACAATGAGCAGTTCTTC
>TRBV7-2|TRBD2|.|TRBJ2-7
CASSLGGTSGYEQYF
TGTGCCAGCAGCTTAGGCGGGACTAGCGGGTACGAGCAGTACTTC
>TRBV18|TRBD2|.|TRBJ2-1
CASYGLASPGEQFF
TGTGCCAGCTACGGACTAGCGAGTCCCGGGGAGCAGTTCTTC
>TRBV5-5|.|.|TRBJ1-1
CASSLDRANTEAFF
TGTGCCAGCAGCTTGGACAGGGCAAACACTGAAGCTTTCTTT
>TRBV6-5|.|.|TRBJ2-3
CASSYSTELGTDTQYF
TGTGCCAGCAGTTACTCTACGGAGCTGGGCACAGATACGCAGTATTTT
>TRBV19|TRBD1|.|TRBJ2-4
CASSARGPGIQYF
TGTGCCAGTAGTGCCAGGGGGCCCGGCATTCAGTACTTC
>TRBV7-9|.|large|TRBJ2-2
CASPRGGELFF
TGTGCCAGCCCCCGGGGCGGGGAGCTGTTTTTT
>TRBV19|.|once|TRBJ2-1
CASRPTGNNEQFF
TGTGCCAGTAGGCCGACAGGAAACAATGAGCAGTTCTTC
>TRBV5-6|TRBD1|.|TRBJ1-2
CASSLPRDRGHGYTF
TGTGCCAGCAGCTTACCCCGGGACAGGGGGCATGGCTACACCTTC
>TRBV28|.|.|TRBJ2-7
CASSLLLGTGYYEQYF
TGTGCCAGCAGTCTCCTCTTGGGAACAGGATACTACGAGCAGTACTTC
>TRBV9|.|few|TRBJ2-7
CASSAGYEQYF
TGTGCCAGCAGCGCAGGCTACGAGCAGTACTTC
>TRBV27|.|.|TRBJ2-2
CASKTRGTGELFF
TGTGCCAGCAAAACTAGAGGCACCGGGGAGCTGTTTTTT
>TRBV24-1|.|.|TRBJ2-2
CATSDTGTVNTGELFF
TGTGCCACCAGTGACACAGGGACGGTGAACACCGGGGAGCTGTTTTTT
>TRBV5-6|.|.|TRBJ2-7
CASKPTGTSYEQYF
TGTGCCAGCAAACCGACAGGAACTTCCTACGAGCAGTACTTC
>TRBV4-3|TRBD2|.|TRBJ2-2
CASSQQSGGGSTGELFF
TGCGCCAGCAGCCAACAGTCGGGAGGGGGAAGCACCGGGGAGCTGTTTTTT
>TRBV19|.|.|TRBJ1-1
CASSTQGDMNTEAFF
TGTGCCAGTAGTACCCAGGGTGATATGAACACTGAAGCTTTCTTT
>TRBV4-1|TRBD2|.|TRBJ2-7
CASSGRGGLAGGPGDYEQYF
TGCGCCAGCAGCGGACGCGGGGGACTAGCGGGAGGCCCGGGGGACTACGAGCAGTACTTC
>TRBV5-6|.|.|TRBJ1-1
CASSLLEGEAFF
TGTGCCAGCAGCTTGTTGGAGGGCGAAGCTTTCTTT
>TRBV2|.|once|TRBJ1-5
CASRGGRGGQPQHF
TGTGCCAGCAGGGGGGGAAGGGGGGGCCAGCCCCAGCATTTT
>TRBV5-1|TRBD2|.|TRBJ2-1
CASTYAGGTYNEQFF
TGCGCCAGCACCTATGCGGGGGGAACCTACAATGAGCAGTTCTTC
>TRBV5-4|TRBD1|.|TRBJ2-5
CASRSGQAPQETQYF
TGTGCCAGCAGATCGGGACAGGCCCCACAAGAGACCCAGTACTTC
>TRBV27|TRBD1|.|TRBJ1-2
CASSPSRQGYYGYTF
TGTGCCAGCAGTCCCTCCCGACAGGGGTACTATGGCTACACCTTC
>TRBV27|TRBD2|.|TRBJ2-3
CASSLSWRESTDTQYF
TGTGCCAGCAGTTTATCGTGGCGGGAGAGCACAGATACGCAGTATTTT
>TRBV28|TRBD1|.|TRBJ1-5
CASSHPYGTARAEGNQPQHF
TGTGCCAGCAGTCACCCATACGGGACAGCTAGGGCTGAGGGCAATCAGCCCCAGCATTTT
>TRBV20-1|.|.|TRBJ1-4
CSGYINEKLFF
TGCAGTGGGTACATAAATGAAAAACTGTTTTTT
>TRBV5-4|TRBD2|.|TRBJ2-1
CASTQAGGWNEQFF
TGTGCCAGCACCCAAGCGGGAGGGTGGAATGAGCAGTTCTTC
>TRBV9|.|few|TRBJ2-7
CASSSSLASYEQYF
TGTGCCAGCAGCTCGTCGCTAGCCTCCTACGAGCAGTACTTC
>TRBV28|.|.|TRBJ2-5
CASSPTYSLETQYF
TGTGCCAGCAGTCCAACGTACAGTTTGGAGACCCAGTACTTC
>TRBV19|.|.|TRBJ2-6
CASRTGSGANVLTF
TGTGCCAGCCGGACTGGGTCTGGGGCCAACGTCCTGACTTTC
>TRBV7-9|.|.|TRBJ2-7
CASSRLGDRSYEQYF
TGTGCCAGCAGCAGACTCGGGGATCGTTCCTACGAGCAGTACTTC
>TRBV5-1|TRBD2|once|TRBJ2-1
CASSLGTGGIWISYNEQFF
TGCGCCAGCAGCTTGGGGACGGGAGGGATTTGGATCTCCTACAATGAGCAGTTCTTC
>TRBV27|TRBD1|.|TRBJ2-2
CASSYLIEQGRGGELFF
TGTGCCAGCAGTTACCTAATAGAACAGGGGAGAGGCGGGGAGCTGTTTTTT
>TRBV24-1|.|.|TRBJ2-3
CATSERQERNTQYF
TGTGCCACCAGTGAACGACAGGAGAGAAATACGCAGTATTTT
>TRBV15|.|medium-sized|TRBJ2-7
CATSRVGGPSYEQYF
TGTGCCACCAGCAGAGTGGGGGGGCCTTCCTACGAGCAGTACTTC
>TRBV6-2/TRBV6-3|.|few|TRBJ1-1
CASSYSTWTMNTEAFF
TGTGCCAGCAGTTACTCGACCTGGACAATGAACACTGAAGCTTTCTTT
>TRBV5-1|.|few|TRBJ2-6
CASSLGQNSGANVLTF
TGCGCCAGCAGCTTGGGACAGAACTCTGGGGCCAACGTCCTGACTTTC
>TRBV9|TRBD1|.|TRBJ1-5
CASSGPGQGNQPQHF
TGTGCCAGCAGCGGACCGGGACAGGGCAATCAGCCCCAGCATTTT
>TRBV6-5|TRBD1|.|TRBJ1-1
CASSDRANTEAFF
TGTGCCAGCAGCGACAGGGCGAACACTGAAGCTTTCTTT
>TRBV5-1|.|.|TRBJ1-1
CASSVDMNTEAFF
TGCGCCAGCAGCGTGGACATGAACACTGAAGCTTTCTTT
>TRBV2|.|few|TRBJ1-1
CATSMDTEAFF
TGTGCCACCTCTATGGACACTGAAGCTTTCTTT
>TRBV2|TRBD1|.|TRBJ2-7
CATRPGTGSHEQYF
TGTGCCACCAGACCCGGGACAGGGTCCCACGAGCAGTACTTC
>TRBV3-1/TRBV3-2|.|.|TRBJ2-1
CASSRRMSSYNEQFF
TGTGCCAGCAGCCGCCGCATGAGCTCCTACAATGAGCAGTTCTTC
>TRBV5-4|.|.|TRBJ2-3
CASSVPESGSTDTQYF
TGTGCCAGCAGCGTGCCCGAAAGCGGTAGCACAGATACGCAGTATTTT
>TRBV9|TRBD2|.|TRBJ2-1
CASSALAGAYNEQFF
TGTGCCAGCAGCGCACTAGCGGGAGCCTACAATGAGCAGTTCTTC
>TRBV19|TRBD1|.|TRBJ1-5
CASSIGTGYQPQHF
TGTGCCAGTAGTATAGGGACAGGCTATCAGCCCCAGCATTTT
>TRBV7-9|.|medium-sized|TRBJ2-2
CASTATSLPPNTGELFF
TGTGCCAGCACCGCGACATCGCTACCTCCGAACACCGGGGAGCTGTTTTTT
>TRBV5-4|TRBD1|.|TRBJ2-3
CASSFGTGSTDTQYF
TGTGCCAGCAGCTTCGGGACAGGGAGCACAGATACGCAGTATTTT
>TRBV3-1/TRBV3-2|.|.|TRBJ1-1
CASSQEQGLTEAFF
TGTGCCAGCAGCCAAGAACAGGGTTTGACTGAAGCTTTCTTT
>TRBV7-9|.|once|TRBJ2-7
CASSLVDEQYF
TGTGCCAGCAGCTTAGTCGACGAGCAGTACTTC
>TRBV6-2/TRBV6-3|TRBD2|.|TRBJ2-7
CASSYMSSGSYEQYF
TGTGCCAGCAGTTACATGTCTAGCGGGAGCTACGAGCAGTACTTC
>TRBV7-2|.|.|TRBJ2-3
CASSQRGVTDTQYF
TGTGCCAGCAGCCAACGGGGAGTCACAGATACGCAGTATTTT